A selection of T cell receptor beta chains follows, all from one sample in a study of T-cell reconstitution after alpha-beta-depleted transplantation in children. TCRdb reprocessed the PCR reads via MiXCR and lists one record per CDR3 protein. The sample yields about 260,000 distinct CDR3 sequences, around a tenth seen once. The material was peripheral blood, obtained 180 days after TCRalphabeta/CD19-depleted stem cell transplant. These receptors were collected from a male patient aged 2-9 years who had a stem cell transplant for chronic granulomatous disease, so the T cells may come from the graft donor. CDR3s include the opening cysteine and the closing phenylalanine or tryptophan. D genes are given only for firm matches. Clone sizes are given selectively: once, few, many, or a class where the clone is expanded.

abundance,d_gene,j_gene,v_gene,CDR3aa,CDR3nt
many,.,TRBJ2-7,TRBV20-1,CSARVGPGEQYF,TGCAGTGCTAGAGTGGGCCCCGGAGAGCAGTACTTC
many,.,TRBJ2-1,TRBV19,CASSIYATGNEQFF,TGTGCCAGTAGTATATATGCTACCGGCAATGAGCAGTTCTTC
many,.,TRBJ2-7,TRBV5-1,CASSLSLTGVNEQYF,TGCGCCAGCAGCTTGAGTTTGACAGGAGTAAACGAGCAGTACTTC
many,TRBD1,TRBJ2-5,TRBV12-3/TRBV12-4,CASSSGQEGFATQYF,TGTGCCAGCAGTTCGGGACAGGAAGGGTTTGCGACCCAGTACTTC
many,.,TRBJ2-3,TRBV28,CASSFFVAGSERDTQYF,TGTGCCAGCAGTTTCTTTGTGGCGGGAAGTGAGAGAGATACGCAGTATTTT
many,.,TRBJ2-1,TRBV5-6,CASSWGTGYNEQFF,TGTGCCAGCAGCTGGGGGACGGGTTACAATGAGCAGTTCTTC
few,TRBD1,TRBJ1-1,TRBV12-3/TRBV12-4,CASSYRGDTEAFF,TGTGCCAGCAGTTACAGGGGGGACACTGAAGCTTTCTTT
.,.,TRBJ2-1,TRBV21-1,CASSKDHGTRVWQFF,TGTGCCAGCAGCAAAGATCACGGGACTAGGGTTTGGCAGTTCTTC
many,.,TRBJ1-5,TRBV12-3/TRBV12-4,CASSPRPGSNQPQHF,TGTGCCAGCAGCCCTCGACCGGGTAGCAATCAGCCCCAGCATTTT
.,TRBD2,TRBJ2-4,TRBV12-3/TRBV12-4,CASRGKNEWGGNIQYF,TGTGCCAGCAGGGGGAAAAACGAGTGGGGGGGGAACATTCAGTACTTC
many,.,TRBJ2-6,TRBV19,CASRSHSSGANVLTF,TGTGCCAGTAGAAGCCACAGCTCTGGGGCCAACGTCCTGACTTTC
many,TRBD1,TRBJ2-2,TRBV10-3,CAIGTGSNTGELFF,TGTGCCATCGGGACAGGGTCGAACACCGGGGAGCTGTTTTTT
many,TRBD1,TRBJ1-2,TRBV12-3/TRBV12-4,CASSTQGALGYTF,TGTGCCAGCAGTACACAGGGGGCGCTTGGCTACACCTTC
many,TRBD2,TRBJ2-1,TRBV4-3,CASSRTSGHEQFF,TGCGCCAGCAGCCGGACTAGCGGGCATGAGCAGTTCTTC
few,.,TRBJ1-1,TRBV20-1,CSANRQGNTEAFF,TGCAGTGCTAACCGCCAGGGCAACACTGAAGCTTTCTTT
many,.,TRBJ2-7,TRBV15,CATSTGRGPPSEQYF,TGTGCCACCAGCACGGGGCGGGGGCCTCCCTCGGAGCAGTACTTC
few,.,TRBJ2-7,TRBV23-1,CASPEDSTHREQYF,TGCGCCAGCCCCGAGGACTCCACCCACCGCGAGCAGTACTTC
many,.,TRBJ2-5,TRBV6-2/TRBV6-3,CASTLGLAGTQYF,TGTGCCAGCACCCTGGGACTCGCAGGGACCCAGTACTTC
.,.,TRBJ1-5,TRBV6-5,CASSYGPANQPQHF,TGTGCCAGCAGTTACGGGCCCGCCAATCAGCCCCAGCATTTT
.,TRBD1,TRBJ2-7,TRBV18,CASSGQLQSYEQYF,TGTGCCAGCTCGGGACAGCTCCAATCCTACGAGCAGTACTTC
many,.,TRBJ1-5,TRBV20-1,CSAKPWTIYPDQPQHF,TGCAGTGCTAAGCCCTGGACCATTTACCCAGATCAGCCCCAGCATTTT
many,TRBD1,TRBJ2-2,TRBV7-6,CASRRDSSSTGELFF,TGTGCCAGCAGACGGGACAGTTCCAGCACCGGGGAGCTGTTTTTT
once,TRBD1,TRBJ1-5,TRBV7-9,CASSSQGDGQPQHF,TGTGCCAGCAGCTCACAGGGGGACGGCCAGCCCCAGCATTTT